The present T cell receptor beta chain was sequenced within a study of graft-versus-host responses after intestinal transplantation. Overall study results and limits: GvH clones were found in recipient marrow; some appeared first in ileum or blood.

Using immunoSEQ multiplex PCR, the repertoire was profiled, and TCRdb retains in-frame clones only, with some absent. The data show under 90,000 clones, more than 85% seen once. After removal of 5 bases from V and 0 bases from J, the junction contained 3 bases not matched to a gene. The V gene's germline CDR1 is SGHNT and CDR2 YENEEA. The CDR3 is made up of 15 amino acids. Regarding this clone: The antigen is undetermined.

The sample here was unstimulated CD4+ T cells sorted from spleen or lymph node cells, taken before transplant. This sequence joins TRBV11-3 and TRBJ2-1; 8 bases align to TRBD2. The receptor's source is a human donor who was the organ donor for an intestinal transplant. The CDR3 spells CASSISGGSYNEQFF. For the CDR3, the DNA is TGTGCCAGCAGCATCAGCGGGGGCTCCTACAATGAGCAGTTCTTC.